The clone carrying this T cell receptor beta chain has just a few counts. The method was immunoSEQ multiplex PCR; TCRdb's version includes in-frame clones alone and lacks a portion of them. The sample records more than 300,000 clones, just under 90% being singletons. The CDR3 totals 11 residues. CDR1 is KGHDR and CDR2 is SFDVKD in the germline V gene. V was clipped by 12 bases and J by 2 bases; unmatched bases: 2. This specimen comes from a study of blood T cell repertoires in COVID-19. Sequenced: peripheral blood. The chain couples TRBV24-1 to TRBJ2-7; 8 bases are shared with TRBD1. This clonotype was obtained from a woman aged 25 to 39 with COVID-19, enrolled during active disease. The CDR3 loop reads CAQTGAYEQYF. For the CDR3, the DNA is TGTGCCCAGACAGGGGCCTACGAGCAGTACTTC.